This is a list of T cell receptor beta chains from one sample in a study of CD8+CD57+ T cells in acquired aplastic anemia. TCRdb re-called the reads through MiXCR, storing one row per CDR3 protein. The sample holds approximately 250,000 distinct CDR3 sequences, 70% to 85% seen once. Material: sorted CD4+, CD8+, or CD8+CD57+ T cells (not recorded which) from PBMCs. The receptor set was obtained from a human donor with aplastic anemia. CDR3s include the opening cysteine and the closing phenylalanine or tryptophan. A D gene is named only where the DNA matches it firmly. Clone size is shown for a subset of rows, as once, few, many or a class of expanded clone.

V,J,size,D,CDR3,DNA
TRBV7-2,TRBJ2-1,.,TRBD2,CASRMLAEGPEQFF,TGTGCCAGCAGAATGCTAGCGGAAGGGCCAGAGCAGTTCTTC
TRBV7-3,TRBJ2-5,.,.,CASRRKANAGEHWYF,TGTGCCAGCAGAAGAAAGGCGAACGCCGGAGAGCACTGGTACTTC
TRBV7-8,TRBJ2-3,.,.,CASSLASRGGTEAF,TGTGCCAGCAGCTTAGCATCTCGCGGGGGCACTGAAGCTTTT
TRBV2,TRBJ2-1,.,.,CASRQGGGNAQDVQSF,TGTGCCAGCAGGCAGGGGGGCGGAAACGCGCAGGATGTGCAGTCCTTC
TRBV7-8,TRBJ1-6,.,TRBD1,CASSLDRGHSPHYF,TGTGCCAGCAGCTTAGACAGGGGGCATTCTCCCCACTATTTT
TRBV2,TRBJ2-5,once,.,CASSAVAVPQYF,TGTGCCAGCAGCGCAGTGGCAGTGCCCCAGTACTTC
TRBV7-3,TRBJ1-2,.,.,CASSLTGGADYGSTF,TGTGCCAGCAGCTTGACTGGGGGCGCGGACTATGGCTCCACCTTC
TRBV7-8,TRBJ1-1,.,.,CASSSEGHTTAVFF,TGTGCCAGCAGCTCCGAGGGGCACACCACTGCAGTCTTTTTT
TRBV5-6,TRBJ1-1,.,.,CASSLGEIGNTEAFF,TGTGCCAGCAGCTTGGGTGAGATAGGGAACACTGAAGCTTTCTTT
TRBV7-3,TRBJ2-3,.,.,CASTIPASAVEHYF,TGTGCCAGCACAATACCGGCCAGCGCCGTTGAACACTATTTT
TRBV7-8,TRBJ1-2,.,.,CASSLAGGPNTRYTF,TGTGCCAGCAGCTTGGCTGGAGGTCCCAATACGCGCTATACCTTC
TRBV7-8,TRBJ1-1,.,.,CASSLARRGDTQDFF,TGTGCCAGCAGCTTAGCGCGAAGAGGCGATACGCAGGATTTCTTT
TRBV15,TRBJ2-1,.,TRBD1,CATSRGQGAYNEQFF,TGTGCCACCAGCAGAGGACAGGGGGCCTACAATGAGCAGTTCTTC
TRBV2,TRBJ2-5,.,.,CASNPGQKQETQYF,TGTGCCAGCAACCCCGGACAGAAACAAGAGACCCAGTACTTC
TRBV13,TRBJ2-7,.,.,CASSHTGKGDYEQYF,TGTGCCAGCAGCCATACAGGGAAGGGAGACTACGAGCAGTACTTC
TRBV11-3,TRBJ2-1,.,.,CASSLEVTDNEQFF,TGTGCCAGCAGCTTAGAGGTGACAGACAATGAGCAGTTCTTC
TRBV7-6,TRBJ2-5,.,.,CASSLDASGGRTDTHF,TGTGCCAGCAGCCTAGACGCGAGCGGCGGCAGGACAGATACGCACTTT
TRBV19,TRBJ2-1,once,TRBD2,CASSPSTSGVANEQFF,TGTGCCAGTAGTCCATCGACTAGCGGGGTAGCGAATGAGCAGTTCTTC
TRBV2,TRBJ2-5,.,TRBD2,CASSSSGTWGESQYF,TGTGCCAGCAGTTCTAGCGGCACTTGGGGAGAGTCTCAGTACTTC
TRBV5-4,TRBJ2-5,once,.,CASSLEADQETQYF,TGTGCCAGCAGCTTGGAGGCGGACCAAGAGACCCAGTACTTC
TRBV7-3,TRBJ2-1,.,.,CASSLQNGGGSNEQFF,TGTGCCAGCAGCTTACAAAACGGCGGAGGAAGCAATGAGCAGTTCTTC
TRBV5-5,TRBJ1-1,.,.,CASSGPLAGNTEAFF,TGTGCCAGCAGCGGTCCTCTAGCAGGGAACACTGAAGCTTTCTTT
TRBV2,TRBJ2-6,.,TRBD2,CASGVAGTDTQNFLTF,TGTGCCAGCGGCGTAGCGGGCACCGATACGCAGAACTTTCTGACTTTC
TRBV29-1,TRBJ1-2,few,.,CSVAPRDNYGYTF,TGCAGCGTTGCACCGAGGGACAACTATGGCTACACCTTC
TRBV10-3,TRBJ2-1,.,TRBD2,CAMGVGTSTKDEQFF,TGTGCCATGGGGGTTGGGACTAGCACCAAGGATGAGCAGTTCTTC
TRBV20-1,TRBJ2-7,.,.,CSSRPSTAKDEQYF,TGCAGTTCTAGGCCATCCACAGCTAAAGACGAGCAGTACTTC
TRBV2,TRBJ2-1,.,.,CASSEGLAGRLFF,TGTGCCAGCAGTGAGGGACTGGCGGGAAGGCTGTTCTTC
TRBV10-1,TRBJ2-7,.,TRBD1,CASTSGTGPADEQYF,TGCGCCAGCACCTCCGGGACAGGCCCAGCAGACGAGCAGTACTTC
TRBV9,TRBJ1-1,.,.,CASSVGLQSTDTPFF,TGTGCCAGCAGCGTAGGTCTGCAGAGCACAGATACGCCTTTCTTT
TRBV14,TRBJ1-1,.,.,CASSQDVPILAFFF,TGTGCCAGCAGCCAAGACGTCCCGATACTGGCTTTCTTCTTT
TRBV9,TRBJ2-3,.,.,CASSLGGDPETLDF,TGTGCCAGCAGCTTAGGGGGAGATCCCGAGACGTTGGATTTT
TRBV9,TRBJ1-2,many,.,CASSGDYGSYTF,TGTGCCAGCAGCGGAGATTATGGGAGCTACACCTTC
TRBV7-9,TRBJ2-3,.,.,CASSLAGDTGSYYF,TGTGCCAGCAGCTTAGCGGGCGACACGGGCTCCTACTATTTT
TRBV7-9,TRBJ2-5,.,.,CASSAVGSYEAF,TGTGCCAGCAGCGCAGTAGGTAGCTACGAGGCCTTC
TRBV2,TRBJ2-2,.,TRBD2,CASRSRGATGELFF,TGTGCCAGCAGGTCGCGGGGGGCCACCGGGGAGCTGTTTTTT
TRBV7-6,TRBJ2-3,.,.,CASSLGFPQDKQLF,TGTGCCAGCAGCTTAGGGTTTCCCCAGGATAAACAACTTTTT